These 18 T cell receptor beta chains came from one sample sequenced in a study of cytomegalovirus exposure and HLA in healthy donors. PCR was performed using 60 Vbeta and 13 Jbeta primers. Profiling relied on immunoSEQ multiplex PCR, and the TCRdb table lists in-frame clones only, not all of them. Here the sample spans about 230,000 clones, more than 60% being singletons. The specimen was PBMCs. These receptors were obtained from a woman in her sixties in good health and CMV-seropositive.

The chain couples TRBV6-4 to TRBJ1-1; D is uncertain. Germline V gene data show CDR1 as MRHNA and CDR2 as SNTAGT. CDR3 length: 13 residues. The V end lost 6 bases, the J end lost 7 bases, and 15 bases lay between the germline ends. The DNA of the CDR3 is TGTGCCAGCAGGGAAAAAGAGGAGAGTGAAGCTTTCTTT. It is translated as CASREKEESEAFF.

Only a few counts were recorded for this clone. V is TRBV5-1 and J is TRBJ2-2; D unresolved. CDR1 and CDR2 (germline): SGHRS, YFSETQ. Trimming shortened V by 5 bases and J by 1 base, and 9 bases separated the two germline ends. This CDR3 contains 14 residues. This chain's CDR3 is CASRQSLNTGELFF. The CDR3 DNA is TGCGCCAGCAGACAGTCTCTGAACACCGGGGAGCTGTTTTTT.

The chain carries TRBV19 and TRBJ2-7, with D possibly TRBD2 on 6 matching bases. In germline, CDR1 is LNHDA, CDR2 SQIVND (reference sequence). The CDR3 is made up of 16 amino acids. V lost 3 bases, J lost 4 bases, and 19 bases lay in between. Written as DNA, the CDR3 is TGTGCCAGTAGTATGGGGGGTTCTTCGGGATCGTACGAGCAGTACTTC. The encoded protein is CASSMGGSSGSYEQYF. Full variable domain (outside the CDR3, taken from reference TRBV19 and TRBJ2-7): DGGITQSPKYLFRKEGQNVTLSCEQNLNHDAMYWYRQDPGQGLRLIYYSQIVNDFQKGDIAEGYSVSREKKESFPLTVTSAQKNPTAFYLCASSMGGSSGSYEQYFGPGTRLTVT.

The gene calls are TRBV15 and TRBJ1-2; D possibly corresponds to TRBD1 (6 bases). Trimming pared 2 bases from V and 4 bases from J, leaving 20 bases between. CDR1 and CDR2 (germline): LNHNV, YYDKDF (reference sequence). The CDR3 has 17 residues. CDR3 coding DNA: TGTGCCACCAGCAGATCTGGGGGGGGGACGGGGGCCTATGGCTACACCTTC. Its protein product is CATSRSGGGTGAYGYTF. Full variable domain (remainder filled in from reference TRBV15 and TRBJ1-2): DAMVIQNPRYQVTQFGKPVTLSCSQTLNHNVMYWYQQKSSQAPKLLFHYYDKDFNNEADTPDNFQSRRPNTSFCFLDIRSPGLGDTAMYLCATSRSGGGTGAYGYTFGSGTRLTVV.

This clone was detected only a few times. The chain has TRBV6-5 and TRBJ1-1; perhaps TRBD1 as D (6 bases). CDR3 length equals 13 residues. V was shortened by 4 bases and J by 4 bases, with 10 bases between the two germline ends. The germline CDR1 and CDR2 sequences are MNHEY and SVGAGI. The CDR3 region has the DNA TGTGCCAGCAGTTTCTCACAGGGCACTGAAGCTTTCTTT. It encodes CASSFSQGTEAFF.

The genes are TRBV2 and TRBJ2-2; D gene unclear. The CDR3 is made up of 12 amino acids. V gave up 6 bases and J gave up 5 bases, with 7 bases separating them. Germline CDR1 and CDR2: SNHLY and FYNNEI. The CDR3 DNA reads TGTGCCAGCAGCGGAGAGACCGGGGAGCTGTTTTTT. As protein: CASSGETGELFF. Combining the CDR3 with reference TRBV2 and TRBJ2-2 gives the whole variable domain EPEVTQTPSHQVTQMGQEVILRCVPISNHLYFYWYRQILGQKVEFLVSFYNNEISEKSEIFDDQFSVERPDGSNFTLKIRSTKLEDSAMYFCASSGETGELFFGEGSRLTVL.

The table lists this clone with a few counts. The gene calls are TRBV21-1 and TRBJ2-1; the table gives TRBD2 as D, unverified against the DNA. TRBV21-1 is given as a pseudogene. This CDR3 region has 15 residues. The CDR3 spells CASSKTSGRVSEQFF. The CDR3 region has the DNA TGTGCCAGCAGCAAAACTAGCGGGAGGGTAAGTGAGCAGTTCTTC.

This clone has more than one count but fewer than ten. The chain joins TRBV10-2 to TRBJ2-7, with TRBD2 identical over 9 bases. The germline CDR1 and CDR2 sequences are WSHSY and SAAADI. V gave up 2 bases and J gave up 4 bases; unmatched junction bases: 6. CDR3 size: 15 residues. As DNA, the CDR3 is TGCGCCAGCAGTGAGGGTCCTAGCGGGGTATACGAGCAGTACTTC. Translating it yields CASSEGPSGVYEQYF.

The chain recombines TRBV30 with TRBJ2-3, with a tentative D call TRBD2 (6 bases). There are 14 residues in the CDR3. Germline-derived CDR1 and CDR2 are GTSNPN and SVGIG (reference sequence). The V end lost 3 bases, the J end lost 4 bases, and 14 bases lay between the germline ends. CDR3 region: CAWSASDWADTQYF. CDR3 DNA: TGTGCCTGGAGCGCTAGCGACTGGGCAGATACGCAGTATTTT.

The rearrangement links TRBV28 to TRBJ2-7, with a tentative D call TRBD1 (6 bases). CDR3 size: 13 residues. Trimming pared 3 bases from V and 6 bases from J, leaving 12 bases between. Germline V gene lookup returns CDR1 MDHEN and CDR2 SYDVKM. CDR3 nucleotides: TGTGCCAGCAGTTTGGGACAAGAGGGCGAGCAGTACTTC. Its protein is CASSLGQEGEQYF.

This chain connects TRBV7-8 to TRBJ2-7; 7 bases map to TRBD2. V was clipped by 2 bases and J by 7 bases; unmatched bases: 17. The CDR3 is 17 residues long. Germline V lookup: CDR1 SGHVS, CDR2 FQNEAQ. The chain's CDR3 is CASSLYQRDSILIEQYF. DNA for the CDR3: TGTGCCAGCAGCTTATACCAGCGGGACTCCATTTTGATAGAGCAGTACTTC.

This chain connects TRBV15 to TRBJ2-1; the match to TRBD1 covers 8 bases. The germline gives CDR1 LNHNV, CDR2 YYDKDF (reference sequence). Trimming at V came to 5 bases and at J to 9 bases, leaving 9 bases not matched to a gene. The CDR3 covers 14 residues. In DNA form, the CDR3 reads TGTGCCACCAGCCCGGGACAGGTAAAAGGTGAGCAGTTCTTC. This gives the protein CATSPGQVKGEQFF.

As DNA, the CDR3 is TGTGCCAGCAGCTTAACTGAGCAAGAGACCCAGTACTTC. Translated: CASSLTEQETQYF. This chain links TRBV7-9 with TRBJ2-5; no clear D. The germline V gene encodes CDR1 SEHNR and CDR2 FQNEAQ (reference sequence). This CDR3 comprises 13 residues. Trimming removed 2 bases from V and 2 bases from J, with 6 bases in between.

The genes are TRBV7-3 and TRBJ1-1; D is unclear. The CDR3 has 13 residues. Germline CDR1 is SGHTA and CDR2 is FQGTGA. Trimming pared 3 bases from V and 1 base from J, leaving 6 bases between. CDR3 residues: CASSFTENTEAFF. The CDR3 DNA is TGTGCCAGCAGCTTCACAGAGAACACTGAAGCTTTCTTT.

The chain combines TRBV5-1 with TRBJ2-1; D not certain. This CDR3 spans 15 amino acids. The V end lost 0 bases, the J end lost 2 bases, and 9 bases lay between the germline ends. Germline CDR1 is SGHRS and CDR2 is YFSETQ. The CDR3 protein is CASSLEESAYNEQFF. In DNA, the CDR3 is TGCGCCAGCAGCTTGGAAGAGTCCGCCTACAATGAGCAGTTCTTC.

V is TRBV7-3 and J is TRBJ1-1; D perhaps matches TRBD1 (6 bases). Germline assignment: CDR1 SGHTA and CDR2 FQGTGA. The ends were cut back, 5 bases at V and 5 bases at J, with 15 bases in the middle. The CDR3 spans 14 residues. The CDR3 loop is CASSAQGRGTEAFF. The CDR3 DNA reads as TGTGCCAGCAGCGCACAGGGTCGGGGAACTGAAGCTTTCTTT.

In this sample, this clone turned up a few times. V is TRBV6-1 and J is TRBJ1-2, with 7 bases that match TRBD1. CDR3 length equals 14 residues. The V segment lost 6 bases and the J segment 4 bases; nucleotides outside the gene matches: 8. Germline values: CDR1 MNHNS, CDR2 SASEGT. The CDR3 bases are TGTGCCAGCAGCGACCGGGACAGCTCCTATGGCTACACCTTC. This sequence encodes CASSDRDSSYGYTF.

The rearrangement uses TRBV27 and TRBJ1-1, with 8 bases matching TRBD1. This CDR3 contains 15 residues. The trim removed 4 bases at V and 7 bases at J, leaving 11 bases unmatched. Germline V CDR1 and CDR2: MNHEY, SMNVEV (reference sequence). The CDR3 bases are TGTGCCAGCAGTTATCGTCAGGGGGCGAGCGGTGAAGCTTTCTTT. This gives the protein CASSYRQGASGEAFF.